This T cell receptor beta chain originates from a study of PD-1 blockade in classical Hodgkin lymphoma. This table comes from immunoSEQ multiplex PCR, and its TCRdb copy is limited to in-frame clones, with some not included. The sample has approximately 70,000 clones, about 93% seen once; the top ten hold 6.5% to 8%. Trimming stripped 4 bases from V and 1 base from J, with 14 bases between. The CDR3 has 14 residues. CDR1 and CDR2 from the germline V gene are SQVTM and ANQGSEA. Brentuximab vedotin exposure varied among the patients, all of whom had relapsed after autologous stem cell transplantation. This receptor was taken from a human donor with classical Hodgkin lymphoma. Sequencing was performed on peripheral blood mononuclear cells (PBMCs), taken at baseline. The rearrangement joins TRBV29-1 to TRBJ2-7; D possibly corresponds to TRBD1 (6 bases). The CDR3 spells CSVVGQGSSYEQYF. The DNA of the CDR3 is TGCAGCGTTGTGGGCCAGGGGTCGTCCTACGAGCAGTACTTC.